This T cell receptor (beta chain) was sequenced in a study of blood T cell repertoires in COVID-19. Study-wide context: The United States, Italy and Spain provided the acute and convalescent COVID-19 samples. In each case, the material was cDNA or gDNA derived from T cells, B-cell-depleted T cells, or PBMCs.

Here immunoSEQ multiplex PCR was the method, and the copy in TCRdb shows in-frame clones only, minus some. The sample lists over 200,000 clones; about 85% were seen once. The CDR3 covers 14 residues. The V end lost 8 bases, the J end lost 0 bases, and 14 bases lay between the germline ends. In germline, CDR1 is SGHVS, CDR2 FNYEAQ. Sequencing was carried out using peripheral blood. The rearrangement joins TRBV7-6 to TRBJ2-7; maybe TRBD1 (6 bases). This clonotype originated in a woman aged 18-29 years who had recovered from COVID-19. CDR3 region: CASGADRSSYEQYF. As DNA, the CDR3 is TGTGCCAGCGGTGCCGACAGGAGCTCCTACGAGCAGTACTTC.